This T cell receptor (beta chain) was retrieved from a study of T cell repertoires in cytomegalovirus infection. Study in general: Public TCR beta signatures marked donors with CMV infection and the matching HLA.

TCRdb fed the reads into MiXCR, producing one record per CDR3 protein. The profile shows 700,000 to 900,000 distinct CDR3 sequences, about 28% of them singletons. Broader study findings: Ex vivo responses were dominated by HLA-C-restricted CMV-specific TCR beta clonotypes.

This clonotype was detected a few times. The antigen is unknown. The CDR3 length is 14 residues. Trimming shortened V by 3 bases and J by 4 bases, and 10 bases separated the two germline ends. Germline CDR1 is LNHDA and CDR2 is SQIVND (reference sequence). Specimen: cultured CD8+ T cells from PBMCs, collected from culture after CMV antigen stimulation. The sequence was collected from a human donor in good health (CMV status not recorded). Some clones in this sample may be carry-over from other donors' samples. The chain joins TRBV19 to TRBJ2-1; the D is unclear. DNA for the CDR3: TGTGCCAGTAGTATTCTAACCAAATACAATGAGCAGTTCTTC. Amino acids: CASSILTKYNEQFF. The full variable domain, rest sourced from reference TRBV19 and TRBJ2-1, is DGGITQSPKYLFRKEGQNVTLSCEQNLNHDAMYWYRQDPGQGLRLIYYSQIVNDFQKGDIAEGYSVSREKKESFPLTVTSAQKNPTAFYLCASSILTKYNEQFFGPGTRLTVL.